This TCR beta chain was captured in a study of blood T cell repertoires in COVID-19. Study-level information: In each case, the material was cDNA or gDNA derived from T cells, B-cell-depleted T cells, or PBMCs.

V gave up 7 bases and J gave up 1 base; unmatched junction bases: 8. The CDR3 contains 15 residues. Germline V gene lookup returns CDR1 SGHVS and CDR2 FQNEAQ. Ages ranged from about 18 to 89 years, with residence in 24 US areas. This table comes from immunoSEQ multiplex PCR, and its TCRdb copy is limited to in-frame clones, with some not included. The sample comprises 240,000 or so clones, approximately 84% of which are singletons, and around 3% rests with the top ten. The clonotype comes from a woman aged 35 to 49 with acute COVID-19. V usage is TRBV7-8 and J usage is TRBJ2-7; 9 nucleotides agree with TRBD1. The sample consisted of PBMCs or T cells enriched from blood (not recorded which). The CDR3 loop is CASNPTGGRSYEQYF. The CDR3 DNA follows: TGTGCCAGCAACCCTACAGGGGGCCGTTCCTACGAGCAGTACTTC.